This T cell receptor (beta chain) was sequenced in a study of T cells after yellow fever vaccination. In this sample, this clonotype turned up many times. The antigen is unknown. Regarding the study as a whole: Some clonotypes, a small share, were shared between CD4 and CD8 compartments.

This CDR3 contains 14 residues. V lost 4 bases to trimming and J lost 1 base; unmatched junction nucleotides: 2. Per germline, CDR1 MNHEY and CDR2 SVGAGI. TCRdb fed the 5' RACE reads into MiXCR, producing one record per CDR3 protein. The sample contains 340,000 or so distinct CDR3 sequences, roughly an eighth of which appear only once. Sequencing was performed on CD4+ T cells sorted from PBMCs, taken 15 days after the yellow fever booster vaccination. This clonotype was sampled from a man between 18 and 35 years old who received the YFV17D yellow fever vaccine. The V gene is TRBV6-5, the J gene TRBJ1-1, with TRBD1 matching 8 bases. CDR3 nucleotides: TGTGCCAGCAGTTTCGACAGGGGGAACACTGAAGCTTTCTTT. Its protein product is CASSFDRGNTEAFF.